The 24 T cell receptor beta chains reported below all come from one sample, sequenced in a study of shared clonotypes between healthy human individuals. Generated by immunoSEQ multiplex PCR, the TCRdb table keeps only in-frame clones and is missing some. This table holds about 2.5 million clones, approximately 90% found once. The sample taken for sequencing was naive CD4+ T cells from PBMCs. Subset reported: CD45RA+ positively selected. Receptors were obtained from a man younger than 30 in good health. Some clones in this sample may be carry-over from other donors' samples.

This chain joins TRBV6-1 and TRBJ2-3, with unresolved D. Germline V gene sequence: CDR1 MNHNS, CDR2 SASEGT. Between the trimmed V and J ends, which lost 6 bases and 5 bases, there was a span of 6 bases. This CDR3 region has 11 residues. Here the CDR3 reads CASRTLDTQYF. CDR3 DNA sequence: TGTGCCAGCAGGACTTTAGATACGCAGTATTTT.

This chain uses TRBV18 with TRBJ2-7, with 10 bases identical to TRBD2. From germline, CDR1 is KGHSH and CDR2 LQKENI. This CDR3 is 15 amino acids long. Losses at the gene ends were 6 bases for V and 0 bases for J; bases not matched to a gene: 5. The CDR3 protein is CASSRTSGDSYEQYF. The CDR3, as DNA: TGTGCCAGCTCCAGGACTAGCGGAGACTCCTACGAGCAGTACTTC.

The chain combines TRBV27 with TRBJ2-7; D not resolved. The CDR3 runs to 15 residues. With 5 bases removed from V and 0 bases from J, the gap between germline ends came to 14 bases. CDR1 and CDR2 (germline): MNHEY, SMNVEV (reference sequence). CDR3 amino acids: CASSPLWTGSYEQYF. The DNA for the CDR3 is TGTGCCAGCAGTCCCCTCTGGACGGGCTCCTACGAGCAGTACTTC.

The chain couples TRBV27 to TRBJ2-7; weak D call: TRBD2 (5 bases). The V gene lost 3 bases and the J gene lost 0 bases, with 9 bases spanning the gap. The CDR3 is 14 residues long. Per germline, CDR1 MNHEY and CDR2 SMNVEV (reference sequence). CDR3 residues: CASSFLGSSYEQYF. For the CDR3, the DNA is TGTGCCAGCAGTTTTTTGGGGAGCTCCTACGAGCAGTACTTC.

The rearrangement joins TRBV9 to TRBJ2-1; D ambiguous. V shed 2 bases and J shed 8 bases, with 8 bases lying between them. CDR3 length equals 12 residues. Per germline, CDR1 SGDLS and CDR2 YYNGEE. The CDR3 is CASSVPPDEQFF. The DNA for the CDR3 is TGTGCCAGCAGCGTCCCCCCGGATGAGCAGTTCTTC.

This clone has just a few counts. The chain recombines TRBV2 with TRBJ2-7; D may be TRBD1 or TRBD2 (5 bases each). CDR1 is SNHLY, CDR2 FYNNEI, per germline. The V and J ends lost 6 bases and 6 bases respectively, with 21 bases between them. CDR3 length: 15 amino acids. Written as DNA, the CDR3 is TGTGCCAGCAGCCCCCTGGGACCGTTTGGGGTCGAGCAGTACTTC. It encodes CASSPLGPFGVEQYF.

This clone appeared a single time. The same CDR3 arises from other DNA sequences in this sample as well. The chain carries TRBV7-2 and TRBJ1-1; 9 bases line up with TRBD1. The CDR3 covers 14 residues. V shed 5 bases, J shed 6 bases, and the junction held 7 bases outside the gene matches. Germline V gene sequence: CDR1 SGHTA, CDR2 FQGNSA. CDR3 sequence: CASSQDRGRAEAFF. CDR3 bases: TGTGCCAGCAGCCAGGACAGGGGAAGGGCTGAAGCTTTCTTT.

V is TRBV4-2 and J is TRBJ2-3, with D maybe TRBD2 (6 bases). Trimming pared 1 base from V and 2 bases from J, leaving 10 bases between. The CDR3 has 15 residues. The V gene's germline CDR1 is LGHNA and CDR2 YNFKEQ. DNA for the CDR3: TGTGCCAGCAGCCAAGCGTGGCGGGACACAGATACGCAGTATTTT. Translated, it gives CASSQAWRDTDTQYF.

The chain carries TRBV28 and TRBJ1-5, with D perhaps TRBD1 (6 bases). Per germline, CDR1 MDHEN and CDR2 SYDVKM. Trimming cost V 6 bases and J 7 bases, with 16 bases left between them. CDR3 length equals 14 residues. In nucleotides, the CDR3 is TGTGCCAGCAGGCCGAGTGGGGGGCGGCAGCCCCAGCATTTT. It codes for CASRPSGGRQPQHF.

This rearrangement joins TRBV5-1 to TRBJ2-5; the match to TRBD1 covers 7 bases. The V segment lost 2 bases and the J segment 0 bases; nucleotides outside the gene matches: 4. CDR3 length: 15 residues. Germline V gene lookup returns CDR1 SGHRS and CDR2 YFSETQ. CDR3 region: CASSFLTGDQETQYF. The CDR3 nucleotides read TGCGCCAGCAGCTTCCTAACAGGGGACCAAGAGACCCAGTACTTC. Together with reference TRBV5-1 and TRBJ2-5, the CDR3 gives the full variable domain: KAGVTQTPRYLIKTRGQQVTLSCSPISGHRSVSWYQQTPGQGLQFLFEYFSETQRNKGNFPGRFSGRQFSNSRSEMNVSTLELGDSALYLCASSFLTGDQETQYFGPGTRLLVL.

The rearrangement joins TRBV11-1 to TRBJ2-5, with a possible D match to TRBD1 (5 bases). Germline V lookup: CDR1 SGHAT, CDR2 FQDESV (reference sequence). The CDR3 totals 13 residues. V lost 5 bases and J 1 base, leaving 8 bases between the germline ends. Written as DNA, the CDR3 is TGTGCCAGCAGCGAACAGGCCCAAGAGACCCAGTACTTC. It codes for CASSEQAQETQYF.

The CDR3 region has the DNA TGCGCCAGCAGCTTGCCCGGGGGAGGCTTAACAGATACGCAGTATTTT. Amino acids: CASSLPGGGLTDTQYF. The chain recombines TRBV5-1 with TRBJ2-3; tentatively, D is TRBD2 (6 bases). The length of the CDR3 is 16 residues. V gave up 1 base and J gave up 3 bases, with 15 bases separating them. Germline CDR1 and CDR2: SGHRS and YFSETQ.

The chain joins TRBV5-1 to TRBJ2-3; D gene uncertain. The ends were cut back, 7 bases at V and 5 bases at J, with 14 bases in the middle. This CDR3 has 13 residues. Per the germline V gene, CDR1 is SGHRS and CDR2 is YFSETQ. As DNA, the CDR3 is TGCGCCAGCGGGTTGCCCCCAGAAGATACGCAGTATTTT. Translated: CASGLPPEDTQYF.

This chain links TRBV9 with TRBJ1-1; no clear D gene. Trimming stripped 7 bases from V and 1 base from J, with 17 bases between. The CDR3 is 15 residues long. Germline CDR1 reads SGDLS; CDR2 reads YYNGEE. The CDR3 region has the DNA TGTGCCAGCCGCCCTCCCGCAGGAACGAACACTGAAGCTTTCTTT. Translation: CASRPPAGTNTEAFF.

V is TRBV7-9 and J is TRBJ2-5, with 9 bases lining up with TRBD2. The germline gives CDR1 SEHNR, CDR2 FQNEAQ (reference sequence). Trimming cost V 2 bases and J 2 bases; bases outside gene matches: 6. CDR3 length equals 16 residues. CDR3 loop: CASSLIWRGGQETQYF. For the CDR3, the DNA is TGTGCCAGCAGCTTAATTTGGCGGGGGGGACAAGAGACCCAGTACTTC.

Concerning this clone itself: An end of the junction does not agree with germline; a read error may underlie this. The same CDR3 arises from other DNA sequences in this sample as well. The chain joins TRBV10-3 to TRBJ2-5, with D perhaps TRBD2 (6 bases). Germline lookup yields CDR1 ENHRY and CDR2 SYGVKD. The CDR3 loop spans 13 amino acids. The CDR3 sequence: CAISWGVEETQYF. Written as DNA, the CDR3 is TGTGCCATCAGTTGGGGGGTGGAAGAAACCCAGTACTTC.

As to this clone: Additional DNA sequences in this sample encode the identical CDR3. The CDR3 is CASSFQQGYGYTF. The CDR3 nucleotides read TGTGCCAGCAGTTTCCAACAGGGGTATGGCTACACCTTC. The chain couples TRBV28 to TRBJ1-2; 7 nucleotides line up with TRBD1. J lost 5 bases, V lost 3 bases, and 3 bases had no gene match. Looked up from germline, CDR1 is MDHEN and CDR2 is SYDVKM. The CDR3 is 13 residues long.

The chain employs TRBV7-3 and TRBJ2-3, with no clear D. This CDR3 region has 14 residues. V was cut by 4 bases and J by 4 bases, with 12 bases left in between. Germline loops: CDR1 SGHTA, CDR2 FQGTGA. Written as DNA, the CDR3 is TGTGCCAGCAGCTCGCCAGAAGGTTCAGATACGCAGTATTTT. It specifies CASSSPEGSDTQYF.

The chain carries TRBV7-9 and TRBJ2-1, with 8 positions matching TRBD1. The trim removed 1 base at V and 8 bases at J, leaving 7 bases unmatched. Germline loops: CDR1 SEHNR, CDR2 FQNEAQ (reference sequence). This CDR3 is 15 amino acids long. CDR3 loop: CASSLVRTGFDEQFF. The CDR3 region has the DNA TGTGCCAGCAGCTTAGTTAGGACAGGGTTCGATGAGCAGTTCTTC.

The CDR3, as DNA: TGTGCCAGTAGTATTGTCCAGGGCCATCAGCCCCAGCATTTT. It is translated as CASSIVQGHQPQHF. The rearrangement joins TRBV19 to TRBJ1-5; D perhaps matches TRBD1 (5 bases). This CDR3 has 14 amino acids. Germline V gene sequence: CDR1 LNHDA, CDR2 SQIVND (reference sequence). Trimming removed 3 bases at V and 5 bases at J, with 11 bases between.

The rearrangement joins TRBV28 to TRBJ1-5; D not certain. The germline V gene encodes CDR1 MDHEN and CDR2 SYDVKM. The CDR3 consists of 15 residues. Trimming cost V 1 base and J 0 bases, with 7 bases left between them. CDR3 bases: TGTGCCAGCAGTTTATATGGCAGTAGCAATCAGCCCCAGCATTTT. Protein sequence: CASSLYGSSNQPQHF.

As concerns this clone: Other DNA sequences of this sample code for an identical CDR3. The J gene is TRBJ2-7, the V gene TRBV5-4; a weak D match, TRBD2 (6 bases). Germline-derived CDR1 and CDR2 are SGHNT and YYREEE (reference sequence). Trimming pared 0 bases from V and 1 base from J, leaving 11 bases between. CDR3 size: 15 residues. CDR3 in amino acids: CASSLEAGRSYEQYF. CDR3 nucleotide sequence: TGTGCCAGCAGCTTGGAGGCGGGGCGGTCCTACGAGCAGTACTTC.

This clone has just a few counts. The CDR3: CAWRPRRGGTEAFF. The CDR3 DNA reads TGTGCCTGGAGACCAAGGAGAGGGGGCACTGAAGCTTTCTTT. V gene TRBV30 combines with J gene TRBJ1-1, with D maybe TRBD1 (6 bases). Per the germline V gene, CDR1 is GTSNPN and CDR2 is SVGIG (reference sequence). The CDR3 extends over 14 amino acids. V lost 3 bases to trimming and J lost 4 bases, with 15 bases between them. Together with reference TRBV30 and TRBJ1-1, the CDR3 gives the full variable domain: SQTIHQWPATLVQPVGSPLSLECTVEGTSNPNLYWYRQAAGRGLQLLFYSVGIGQISSEVPQNLSASRPQDRQFILSSKKLLLSDSGFYLCAWRPRRGGTEAFFGQGTRLTVV.

V is TRBV9 and J is TRBJ1-1, with a possible D match to TRBD1 (5 bases). CDR1 SGDLS and CDR2 YYNGEE come from the germline V gene. This CDR3 spans 13 amino acids. V lost 4 bases, J lost 10 bases, and 17 bases lay in between. The CDR3 DNA follows: TGTGCCAGCAGCCCTCCGGGGGGGTATGTAGCTTTCTTT. Translation: CASSPPGGYVAFF. The whole variable domain, remainder taken from reference TRBV9 and TRBJ1-1, is DSGVTQTPKHLITATGQRVTLRCSPRSGDLSVYWYQQSLDQGLQFLIQYYNGEERAKGNILERFSAQQFPDLHSELNLSSLELGDSALYFCASSPPGGYVAFFGQGTRLTVV.